Described below is a single T cell receptor beta chain sequence and its context. Sample-barcoded 5' priming and a J-beta primer mix drove a second PCR of roughly 7 to 11 cycles. Every cDNA molecule carried a tag from a template-switch adaptor bearing 12 random nucleotides. MiXCR was run by TCRdb on the 5' RACE reads, yielding one entry per CDR3 protein. The data hold hundreds of thousands of distinct CDR3 sequences, with roughly 34% observed a single time. This specimen comes from a study of blood T cells in healthy people across ages. The CDR3 is made up of 11 amino acids. V dropped 5 bases and J dropped 10 bases, with 9 bases sitting between them. CDR1 and CDR2 (germline): MDHEN, SYDVKM.

The TCR comes from a man younger than 35 in good health. This rearrangement joins TRBV28 to TRBJ2-1; D is undetermined. Sequenced input: blood. Here the CDR3 DNA reads TGTGCCAGCAGTGGCTACACAGAGCAGTTCTTC. Translation: CASSGYTEQFF. Complete variable domain (other parts from reference TRBV28 and TRBJ2-1): DVKVTQSSRYLVKRTGEKVFLECVQDMDHENMFWYRQDPGLGLRLIYFSYDVKMKEKGDIPEGYSVSREKKERFSLILESASTNQTSMYLCASSGYTEQFFGPGTRLTVL.